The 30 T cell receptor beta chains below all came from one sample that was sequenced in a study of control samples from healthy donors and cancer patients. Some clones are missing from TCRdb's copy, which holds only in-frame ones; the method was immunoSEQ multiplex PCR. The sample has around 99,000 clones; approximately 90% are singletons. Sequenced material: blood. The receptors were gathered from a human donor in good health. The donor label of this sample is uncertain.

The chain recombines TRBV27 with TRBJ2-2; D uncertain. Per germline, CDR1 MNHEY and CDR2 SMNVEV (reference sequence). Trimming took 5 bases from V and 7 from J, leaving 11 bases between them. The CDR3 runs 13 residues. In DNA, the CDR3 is TGTGCCAGCAGTCTGCGACTGCTCGGGGAGCTGTTTTTT. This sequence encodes CASSLRLLGELFF.

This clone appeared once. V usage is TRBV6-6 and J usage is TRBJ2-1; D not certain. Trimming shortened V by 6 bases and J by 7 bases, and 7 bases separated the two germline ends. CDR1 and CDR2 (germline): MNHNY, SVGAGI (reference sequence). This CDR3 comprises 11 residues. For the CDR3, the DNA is TGTGCCAGCAGCCCGAGGAATGAGCAGTTCTTC. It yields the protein CASSPRNEQFF.

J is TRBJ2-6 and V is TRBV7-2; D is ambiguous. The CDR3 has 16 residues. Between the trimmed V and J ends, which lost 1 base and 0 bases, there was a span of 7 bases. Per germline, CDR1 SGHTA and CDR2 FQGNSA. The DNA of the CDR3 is TGTGCCAGCAGCTTAGACAGAGACTCTGGGGCCAACGTCCTGACTTTC. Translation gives CASSLDRDSGANVLTF.

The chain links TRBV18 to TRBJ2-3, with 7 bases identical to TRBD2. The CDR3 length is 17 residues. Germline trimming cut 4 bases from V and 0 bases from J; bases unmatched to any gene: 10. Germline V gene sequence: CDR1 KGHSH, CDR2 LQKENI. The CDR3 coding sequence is TGTGCCAGCTCACAACTACCTGGGGGGGAAAGCACAGATACGCAGTATTTT. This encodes CASSQLPGGESTDTQYF.

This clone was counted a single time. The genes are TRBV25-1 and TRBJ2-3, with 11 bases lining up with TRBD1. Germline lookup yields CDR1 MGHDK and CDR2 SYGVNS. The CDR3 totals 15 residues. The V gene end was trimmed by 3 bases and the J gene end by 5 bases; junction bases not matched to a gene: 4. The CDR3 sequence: CASSDPDRGRDTQYF. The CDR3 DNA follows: TGTGCCAGCAGTGATCCGGACAGGGGGCGAGATACGCAGTATTTT.

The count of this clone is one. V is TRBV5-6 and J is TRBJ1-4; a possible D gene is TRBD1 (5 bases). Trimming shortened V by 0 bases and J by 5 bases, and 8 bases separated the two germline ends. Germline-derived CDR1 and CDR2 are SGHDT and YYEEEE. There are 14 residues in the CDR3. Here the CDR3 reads CASSLAQANEKLFF. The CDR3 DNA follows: TGTGCCAGCAGCTTGGCACAGGCGAATGAAAAACTGTTTTTT.

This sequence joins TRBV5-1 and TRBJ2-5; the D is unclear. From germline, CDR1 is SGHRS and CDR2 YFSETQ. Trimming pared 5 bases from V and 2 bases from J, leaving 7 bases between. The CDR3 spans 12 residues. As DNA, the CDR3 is TGCGCCAGCAGTCGGCAGCAAGAGACCCAGTACTTC. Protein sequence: CASSRQQETQYF.

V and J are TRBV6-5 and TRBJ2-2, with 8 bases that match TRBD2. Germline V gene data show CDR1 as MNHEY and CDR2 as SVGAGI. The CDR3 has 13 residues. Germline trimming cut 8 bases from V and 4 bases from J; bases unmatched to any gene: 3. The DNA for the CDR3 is TGTGCCAGCGCGGCGGGGGGCACCGGGGAGCTGTTTTTT. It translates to CASAAGGTGELFF.

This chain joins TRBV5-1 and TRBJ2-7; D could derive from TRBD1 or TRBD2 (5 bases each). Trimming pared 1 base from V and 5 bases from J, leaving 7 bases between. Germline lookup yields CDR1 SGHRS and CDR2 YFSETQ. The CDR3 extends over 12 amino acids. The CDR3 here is CASSLMGDEQYF. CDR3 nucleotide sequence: TGCGCCAGCAGCTTGATGGGGGACGAGCAGTACTTC.

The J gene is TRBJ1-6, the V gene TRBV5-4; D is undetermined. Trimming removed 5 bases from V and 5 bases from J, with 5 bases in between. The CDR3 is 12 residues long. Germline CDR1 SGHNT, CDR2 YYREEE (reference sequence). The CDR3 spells CASSPDNSPLHF. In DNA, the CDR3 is TGTGCCAGCAGTCCGGATAATTCACCCCTCCACTTT.

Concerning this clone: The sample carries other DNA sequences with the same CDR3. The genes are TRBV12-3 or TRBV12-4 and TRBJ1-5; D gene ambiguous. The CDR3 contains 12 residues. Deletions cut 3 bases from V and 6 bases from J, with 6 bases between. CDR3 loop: CASSFAGQPQHF. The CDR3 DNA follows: TGTGCCAGCAGTTTCGCCGGTCAGCCCCAGCATTTT.

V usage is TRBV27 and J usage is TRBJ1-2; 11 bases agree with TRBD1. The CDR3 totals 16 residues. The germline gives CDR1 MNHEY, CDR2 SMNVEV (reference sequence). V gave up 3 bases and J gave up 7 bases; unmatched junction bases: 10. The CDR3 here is CASSFELGQGAVGYTF. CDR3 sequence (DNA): TGTGCCAGCAGTTTTGAACTAGGACAGGGGGCAGTTGGCTACACCTTC.

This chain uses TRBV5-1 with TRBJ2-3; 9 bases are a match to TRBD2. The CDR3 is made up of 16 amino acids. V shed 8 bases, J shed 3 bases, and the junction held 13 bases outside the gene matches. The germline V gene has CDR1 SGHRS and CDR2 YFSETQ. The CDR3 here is CASAPLGRGGTDTQYF. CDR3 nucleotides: TGCGCCAGTGCACCCCTAGGGCGGGGGGGAACAGATACGCAGTATTTT.

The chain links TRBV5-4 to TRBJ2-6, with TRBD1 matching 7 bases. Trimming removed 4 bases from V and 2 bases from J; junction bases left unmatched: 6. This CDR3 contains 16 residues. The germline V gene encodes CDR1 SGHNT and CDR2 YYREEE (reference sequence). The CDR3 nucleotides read TGTGCCAGCAGCCGGGGACAGTTCACTGGGGCCAACGTCCTGACTTTC. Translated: CASSRGQFTGANVLTF.

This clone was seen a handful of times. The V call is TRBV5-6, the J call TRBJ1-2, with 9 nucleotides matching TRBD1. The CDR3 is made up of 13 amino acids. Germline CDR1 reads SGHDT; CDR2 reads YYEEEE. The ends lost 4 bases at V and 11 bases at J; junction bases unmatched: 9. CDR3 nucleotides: TGTGCCAGCAGCGCCGGGACAGGGAATTTTTACACCTTC. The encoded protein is CASSAGTGNFYTF.

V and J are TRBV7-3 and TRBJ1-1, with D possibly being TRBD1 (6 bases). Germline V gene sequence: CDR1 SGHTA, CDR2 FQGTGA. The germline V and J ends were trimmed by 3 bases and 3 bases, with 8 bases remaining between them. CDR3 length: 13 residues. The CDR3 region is CASSFNRDTEAFF. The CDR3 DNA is TGTGCCAGCAGCTTCAACAGGGACACTGAAGCTTTCTTT. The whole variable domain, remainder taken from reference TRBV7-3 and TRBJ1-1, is GAGVSQTPSNKVTEKGKYVELRCDPISGHTALYWYRQSLGQGPEFLIYFQGTGAADDSGLPNDRFFAVRPEGSVSTLKIQRTERGDSAVYLCASSFNRDTEAFFGQGTRLTVV.

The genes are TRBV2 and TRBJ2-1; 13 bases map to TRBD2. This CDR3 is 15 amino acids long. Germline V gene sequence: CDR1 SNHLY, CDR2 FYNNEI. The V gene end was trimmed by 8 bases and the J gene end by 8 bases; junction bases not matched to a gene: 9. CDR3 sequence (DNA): TGTGCCAGCGAGGTGGGACTAGCGGGGTTTGATGAGCAGTTCTTC. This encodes CASEVGLAGFDEQFF.

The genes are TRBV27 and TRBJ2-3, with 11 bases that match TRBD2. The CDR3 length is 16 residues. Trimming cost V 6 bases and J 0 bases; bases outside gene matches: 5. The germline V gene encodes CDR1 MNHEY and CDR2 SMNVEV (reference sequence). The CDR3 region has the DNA TGTGCCAGCAGGGGACTAGCGGTGTCTAGCACAGATACGCAGTATTTT. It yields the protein CASRGLAVSSTDTQYF.

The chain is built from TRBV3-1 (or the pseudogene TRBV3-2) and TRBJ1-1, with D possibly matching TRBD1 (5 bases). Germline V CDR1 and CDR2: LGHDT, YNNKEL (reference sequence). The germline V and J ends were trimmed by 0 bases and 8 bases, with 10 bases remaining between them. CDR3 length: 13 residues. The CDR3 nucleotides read TGTGCCAGCAGCCAAGATGCCCGGGGGGAAGCTTTCTTT. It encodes CASSQDARGEAFF.

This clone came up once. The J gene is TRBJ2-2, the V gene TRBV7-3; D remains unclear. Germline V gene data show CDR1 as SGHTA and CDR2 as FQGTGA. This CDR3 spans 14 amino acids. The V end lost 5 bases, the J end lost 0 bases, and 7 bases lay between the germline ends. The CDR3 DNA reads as TGTGCCAGCAGCCCCCAGGCGAACACCGGGGAGCTGTTTTTT. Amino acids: CASSPQANTGELFF.

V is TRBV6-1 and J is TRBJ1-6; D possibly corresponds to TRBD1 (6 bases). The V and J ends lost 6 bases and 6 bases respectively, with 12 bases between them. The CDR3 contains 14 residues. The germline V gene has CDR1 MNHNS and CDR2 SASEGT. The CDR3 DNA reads TGTGCCAGCAGGTCCACCAGGGGTAATTCACCCCTCCACTTT. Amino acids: CASRSTRGNSPLHF.

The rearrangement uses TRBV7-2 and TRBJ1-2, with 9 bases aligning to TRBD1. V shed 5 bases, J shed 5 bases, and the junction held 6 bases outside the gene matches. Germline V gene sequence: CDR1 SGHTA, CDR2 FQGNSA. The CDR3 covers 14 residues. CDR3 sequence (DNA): TGTGCCAGCAGCCCTCAACAGGGGGCTTATGGCTACACCTTC. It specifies CASSPQQGAYGYTF.

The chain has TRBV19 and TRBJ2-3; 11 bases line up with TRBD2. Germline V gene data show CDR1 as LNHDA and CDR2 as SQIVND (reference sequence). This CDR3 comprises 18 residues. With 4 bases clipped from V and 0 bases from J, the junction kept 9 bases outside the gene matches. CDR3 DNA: TGTGCCAGTAGTAAGGGAACTAGCGGGGGCTCTAGCACAGATACGCAGTATTTT. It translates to CASSKGTSGGSSTDTQYF.

DNA for the CDR3: TGTGCCAGCAGTATATCACAGGCCTACGAGCAGTACTTC. Translation gives CASSISQAYEQYF. The chain has TRBV12-3 or TRBV12-4 and TRBJ2-7; TRBD1 is a possible D gene (5 bases). The CDR3 consists of 13 residues. Trimming cost V 5 bases and J 2 bases, with 10 bases left between them.

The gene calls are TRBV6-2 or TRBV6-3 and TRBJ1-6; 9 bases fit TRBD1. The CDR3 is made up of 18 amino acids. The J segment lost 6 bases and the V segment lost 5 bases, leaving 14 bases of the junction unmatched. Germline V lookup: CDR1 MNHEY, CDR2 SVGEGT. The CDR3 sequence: CASSDDDRGLPFNSPLHF. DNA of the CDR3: TGTGCCAGCAGTGACGACGACAGGGGGTTGCCTTTTAATTCACCCCTCCACTTT.

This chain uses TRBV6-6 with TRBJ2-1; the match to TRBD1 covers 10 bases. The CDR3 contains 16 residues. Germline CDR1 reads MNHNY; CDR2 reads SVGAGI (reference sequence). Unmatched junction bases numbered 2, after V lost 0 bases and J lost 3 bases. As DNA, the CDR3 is TGTGCCAGCAGTTACTCCGGACAGGGGGACTACAATGAGCAGTTCTTC. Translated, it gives CASSYSGQGDYNEQFF.

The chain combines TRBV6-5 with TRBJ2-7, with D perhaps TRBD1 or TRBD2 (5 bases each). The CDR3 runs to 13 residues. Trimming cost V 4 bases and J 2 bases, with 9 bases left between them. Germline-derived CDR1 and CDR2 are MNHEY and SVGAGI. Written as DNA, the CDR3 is TGTGCCAGCAGTTGGGACCGCACCTACGAGCAGTACTTC. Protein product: CASSWDRTYEQYF.

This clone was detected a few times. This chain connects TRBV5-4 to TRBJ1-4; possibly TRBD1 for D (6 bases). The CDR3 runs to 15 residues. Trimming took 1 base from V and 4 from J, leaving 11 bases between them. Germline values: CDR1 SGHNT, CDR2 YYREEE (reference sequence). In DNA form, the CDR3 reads TGTGCCAGCAGCTTGAAACAGGGCGGTAATGAAAAACTGTTTTTT. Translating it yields CASSLKQGGNEKLFF. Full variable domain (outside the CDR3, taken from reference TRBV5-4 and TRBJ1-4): ETGVTQSPTHLIKTRGQQVTLRCSSQSGHNTVSWYQQALGQGPQFIFQYYREEENGRGNFPPRFSGLQFPNYSSELNVNALELDDSALYLCASSLKQGGNEKLFFGSGTQLSVL.

The CDR3, as DNA: TGTGCCAGTAGTGGGACAGGGGCTCGATATGGCTACACCTTC. This codes for CASSGTGARYGYTF. The chain carries TRBV19 and TRBJ1-2, with 10 bases fitting TRBD1. The length of the CDR3 is 14 residues. The ends lost 5 bases at V and 5 bases at J; junction bases unmatched: 5. Per germline, CDR1 LNHDA and CDR2 SQIVND (reference sequence).

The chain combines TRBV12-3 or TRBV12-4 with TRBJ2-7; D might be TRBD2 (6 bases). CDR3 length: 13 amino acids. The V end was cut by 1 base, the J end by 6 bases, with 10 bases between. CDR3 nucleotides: TGTGCCAGCAGTTTAGTCCTGGGGGGCGAGCAGTACTTC. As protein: CASSLVLGGEQYF.